This T cell receptor (beta chain) was observed in a study of T cell changes during pregnancy in multiple sclerosis. The table came from immunoSEQ multiplex PCR; TCRdb's copy has only in-frame clones and leaves some out. The sample lists about 80,000 clones; 85% to 95% were seen once. This sequence was found in a female donor in good health, enrolled as a control in a pregnancy study. This sample comprised peripheral blood, obtained after pregnancy.

In nucleotides, the CDR3 is TGCGCCAGCAGCTCCGGGACTAGCAACTACAATGAGCAGTTCTTC. Translating it yields CASSSGTSNYNEQFF. The chain has TRBV5-1 and TRBJ2-1; 9 bases fit TRBD2. Germline V gene lookup returns CDR1 SGHRS and CDR2 YFSETQ. V shed 3 bases and J 3 bases; nucleotides not matched to a gene: 4. The CDR3 is made up of 15 amino acids.